The 24 T cell receptor beta chains reported below all come from one sample, sequenced in a study of T cell responses to AZD1222 COVID-19 vaccine. The table came from immunoSEQ multiplex PCR; TCRdb's copy has only in-frame clones and leaves some out. The sample has about 160,000 clones, just over 90% seen once. Source: peripheral blood, taken on day 0 of MenACWY control vaccination. The receptors were sampled from an adult in good health.

V gene TRBV5-8 combines with J gene TRBJ2-5; 10 bases map to TRBD1. V dropped 0 bases and J dropped 4; count of bases not matched to a gene: 3. This CDR3 is 15 amino acids long. CDR1 is SGHTS and CDR2 is YDEGEE in the germline V gene. For the CDR3, the DNA is TGTGCCAGCAGCTTGGGGGACAGGGGAGGAGAGACCCAGTACTTC. Protein: CASSLGDRGGETQYF. Full variable domain (rest looked up from reference TRBV5-8 and TRBJ2-5): EAGVTQSPTHLIKTRGQQATLRCSPISGHTSVYWYQQALGLGLQFLLWYDEGEERNRGNFPPRFSGRQFPNYSSELNVNALELEDSALYLCASSLGDRGGETQYFGPGTRLLVL.

This chain connects TRBV4-2 to TRBJ1-4; 7 bases fit TRBD1. The CDR3 consists of 18 residues. V lost 6 bases, J lost 4 bases, and 17 bases stayed unmatched. CDR1 and CDR2 (germline): LGHNA, YNFKEQ. CDR3 DNA: TGTGCCAGCAGTAACGCGCGCGACAGGGCGGACATTAATGAAAAACTGTTTTTT. It is translated as CASSNARDRADINEKLFF.

The chain has TRBV6-4 and TRBJ2-1; 9 bases are shared with TRBD2. Germline CDR1 MRHNA, CDR2 SNTAGT. The CDR3 contains 15 residues. Trimming at V came to 5 bases and at J to 6 bases, leaving 8 bases not matched to a gene. CDR3 coding DNA: TGTGCCAGCAGTAGGGGACTAGCTTATGCCAATGAGCAGTTCTTC. It encodes CASSRGLAYANEQFF.

The chain uses TRBV7-2 and TRBJ2-7, with D unclear. Germline assignment: CDR1 SGHTA and CDR2 FQGNSA. Trimming stripped 5 bases from V and 0 bases from J, with 8 bases between. The CDR3 sequence is 13 residues long. In DNA form, the CDR3 reads TGTGCCAGCAGCCCCATCCACTCCTACGAGCAGTACTTC. It is translated as CASSPIHSYEQYF.

The CDR3 loop reads CASSQTLGELFF. CDR3 DNA: TGTGCCAGCAGCCAGACTTTAGGGGAGCTGTTTTTT. The chain couples TRBV5-4 to TRBJ2-2, with D hard to call. The germline V and J ends were trimmed by 4 bases and 8 bases, with 9 bases remaining between them. This CDR3 is 12 amino acids long. The germline CDR1 and CDR2 sequences are SGHNT and YYREEE (reference sequence).

The rearrangement joins TRBV7-6 to TRBJ2-1; D assignment may be TRBD1 or TRBD2 (5 bases each). The CDR3 has 15 residues. The V and J ends lost 0 bases and 3 bases respectively, with 9 bases between them. The germline CDR1 and CDR2 sequences are SGHVS and FNYEAQ. For the CDR3, the DNA is TGTGCCAGCAGCTTAGCGGGACGGAACTACAATGAGCAGTTCTTC. Translation: CASSLAGRNYNEQFF.

V usage is TRBV6-4 and J usage is TRBJ1-6; 8 nucleotides align to TRBD1. CDR1 is MRHNA and CDR2 is SNTAGT in the germline V gene. The CDR3 is made up of 16 amino acids. Trimming cost V 0 bases and J 7 bases; bases outside gene matches: 5. CDR3 nucleotide sequence: TGTGCCAGCAGTGACTCGACAGGGGTTGGGAATTCACCCCTCCACTTT. Its translation is CASSDSTGVGNSPLHF.

V and J are TRBV7-2 and TRBJ2-7, with 8 positions matching TRBD2. This CDR3 contains 15 residues. Germline values: CDR1 SGHTA, CDR2 FQGNSA. The J segment lost 6 bases and the V segment lost 1 base, leaving 8 bases of the junction unmatched. The CDR3 sequence is CASSLDGQAGAEQYF. DNA for the CDR3: TGTGCCAGCAGCTTAGATGGCCAAGCGGGGGCCGAGCAGTACTTC.

V gene TRBV24-1 combines with J gene TRBJ2-3; 9 nucleotides match TRBD2. Germline trimming cut 2 bases from V and 6 bases from J; bases unmatched to any gene: 14. The CDR3 loop spans 18 amino acids. Germline CDR1 KGHDR, CDR2 SFDVKD. Here the CDR3 DNA reads TGTGCCACCAGTGATTGGGGTCTAGCGGGGTTGGGGAGCGATACGCAGTATTTT. It translates to CATSDWGLAGLGSDTQYF.

The V gene is TRBV7-2, the J gene TRBJ1-2; no firm D call. Germline V gene sequence: CDR1 SGHTA, CDR2 FQGNSA. V lost 1 base to trimming and J lost 8 bases, with 11 bases between them. CDR3 length: 13 amino acids. This CDR3 reads CASSLVTVSGYTF. The CDR3 nucleotides read TGTGCCAGCAGCTTAGTTACGGTGAGCGGCTACACCTTC.

CDR3 sequence (DNA): TGTGCCAGTAGTACCTACTACGAGCAGTACTTC. Translating it yields CASSTYYEQYF. The chain has TRBV19 and TRBJ2-7; D remains ambiguous. The CDR3 has 11 residues. V was clipped by 4 bases and J by 3 bases, with 4 bases between them. The germline CDR1 and CDR2 sequences are LNHDA and SQIVND (reference sequence).

This sequence joins TRBV10-1 and TRBJ2-4, with 7 bases aligning to TRBD1. The CDR3 spans 12 residues. Germline loops: CDR1 WNHNN, CDR2 SYGVQD (reference sequence). The junction had 4 bases not matched to a gene; V was cut back by 1 base and J by 13 bases. CDR3 protein: CASSELQGPQYF. In DNA, the CDR3 is TGCGCCAGCAGTGAGTTACAGGGGCCACAGTACTTC.

As concerns this clone: The same CDR3 arises from other DNA sequences in this sample as well. The V call is TRBV19, the J call TRBJ1-2; D gene unclear. V shed 5 bases and J shed 2 bases, with 12 bases lying between them. CDR3 size: 14 residues. CDR1 and CDR2 (germline): LNHDA, SQIVND (reference sequence). CDR3 in DNA: TGTGCCAGTAGTTTGCCGGGAATAAACTATGGCTACACCTTC. This codes for CASSLPGINYGYTF.

The V call is TRBV5-4, the J call TRBJ1-2; D is perhaps TRBD1 (5 bases). V lost 2 bases, J lost 3 bases, and 14 bases lay in between. Germline CDR1 is SGHNT and CDR2 is YYREEE (reference sequence). This CDR3 comprises 15 residues. CDR3 nucleotides: TGTGCCAGCAGCTTCGGTGGGACCGCCGACTATGGCTACACCTTC. This sequence encodes CASSFGGTADYGYTF.

The chain links TRBV4-3 to TRBJ1-1; a weak D match, TRBD1 (6 bases). V shed 3 bases and J shed 6 bases, with 17 bases lying between them. Germline V gives CDR1 LGHNA, CDR2 YSLEER. CDR3 size: 15 residues. The CDR3 sequence is CASSHDTGRGAEAFF. CDR3 nucleotide sequence: TGCGCCAGCAGCCATGACACAGGGAGGGGCGCTGAAGCTTTCTTT.

The CDR3 region is CASSVSDFGTEAFF. CDR3 in DNA: TGTGCCAGCAGCGTATCAGACTTTGGAACTGAAGCTTTCTTT. The chain carries TRBV9 and TRBJ1-1, with no clear D. The CDR3 is 14 amino acids. Germline CDR1 and CDR2: SGDLS and YYNGEE. The germline V and J ends were trimmed by 1 base and 5 bases, with 12 bases remaining between them. The variable domain in full, completed from reference TRBV9 and TRBJ1-1, reads DSGVTQTPKHLITATGQRVTLRCSPRSGDLSVYWYQQSLDQGLQFLIQYYNGEERAKGNILERFSAQQFPDLHSELNLSSLELGDSALYFCASSVSDFGTEAFFGQGTRLTVV.

The gene calls are TRBV9 and TRBJ1-2; no clear D gene. The CDR3 extends over 14 amino acids. Germline V gene lookup returns CDR1 SGDLS and CDR2 YYNGEE. V was pared by 0 bases and J by 2 bases, with 8 bases between. CDR3 DNA sequence: TGTGCCAGCAGCGTAGTTGGCGGAAACTATGGCTACACCTTC. It is translated as CASSVVGGNYGYTF.

The chain joins TRBV19 to TRBJ1-3, with unresolved D. Germline V gives CDR1 LNHDA, CDR2 SQIVND (reference sequence). Trimming left V 5 bases short and J 2 bases short, with 10 bases between. The CDR3 has 14 amino acids. The CDR3 nucleotides read TGTGCCAGTAGTGCGGCAGAACCTGGAAACACCATATATTTT. It encodes CASSAAEPGNTIYF.

The genes are TRBV19 and TRBJ1-5, with D possibly being TRBD1 (5 bases). CDR3 size: 15 residues. The germline V gene has CDR1 LNHDA and CDR2 SQIVND (reference sequence). Trimming pared 7 bases from V and 7 bases from J, leaving 20 bases between. The CDR3 DNA follows: TGTGCCAGTACCCAAGACGGGGGGTTCGTACAGCCCCAGCATTTT. Translation gives CASTQDGGFVQPQHF.

This chain connects TRBV15 to TRBJ2-2; D is uncertain. CDR3 size: 16 residues. Germline V gene data show CDR1 as LNHNV and CDR2 as YYDKDF (reference sequence). V lost 0 bases to trimming and J lost 4 bases, with 12 bases between them. The CDR3 bases are TGTGCCACCAGCAGAGATTCCGGCCGACTCACCGGGGAGCTGTTTTTT. Protein: CATSRDSGRLTGELFF. The complete variable domain, with remaining parts taken from reference TRBV15 and TRBJ2-2, reads DAMVIQNPRYQVTQFGKPVTLSCSQTLNHNVMYWYQQKSSQAPKLLFHYYDKDFNNEADTPDNFQSRRPNTSFCFLDIRSPGLGDTAMYLCATSRDSGRLTGELFFGEGSRLTVL.

This chain links TRBV5-1 with TRBJ2-2; 7 positions match TRBD2. V shed 6 bases, J shed 3 bases, and the junction held 11 bases outside the gene matches. This CDR3 comprises 16 residues. Germline CDR1 and CDR2: SGHRS and YFSETQ. The CDR3 bases are TGCGCCAGCACCTTCCGACGGGGAGGGGACACCGGGGAGCTGTTTTTT. Amino acids: CASTFRRGGDTGELFF.

This clone occurred once. This chain links TRBV11-3 with TRBJ2-1; unclear D gene. V was pared by 1 base and J by 6 bases, with 13 bases between. This CDR3 has 15 amino acids. Looked up from germline, CDR1 is SGHNT and CDR2 is YENEEA. CDR3 in DNA: TGTGCCAGCAGCTTAGTGGGGTCGGTTGGCAATGAGCAGTTCTTC. Its translation: CASSLVGSVGNEQFF.

The chain employs TRBV7-2 and TRBJ2-1; D tentatively fits TRBD1 or TRBD2 (5 bases each). This CDR3 region has 15 residues. Trimming shortened V by 6 bases and J by 0 bases, and 12 bases separated the two germline ends. Germline loops: CDR1 SGHTA, CDR2 FQGNSA. CDR3 amino acids: CASRRDPSSYNEQFF. The CDR3 DNA sequence: TGTGCCAGCAGAAGGGACCCGAGCTCCTACAATGAGCAGTTCTTC.

The V gene is TRBV11-1, the J gene TRBJ2-1; weak D call: TRBD2 (6 bases). V lost 1 base, J lost 12 bases, and 22 bases lay in between. The CDR3 has 16 amino acids. Germline CDR1 and CDR2: SGHAT and FQDESV (reference sequence). The chain's CDR3 is CASSLGTGLHSSRQFF. CDR3 nucleotide sequence: TGTGCCAGCAGCTTAGGGACTGGACTACATTCGAGTAGGCAGTTCTTC.